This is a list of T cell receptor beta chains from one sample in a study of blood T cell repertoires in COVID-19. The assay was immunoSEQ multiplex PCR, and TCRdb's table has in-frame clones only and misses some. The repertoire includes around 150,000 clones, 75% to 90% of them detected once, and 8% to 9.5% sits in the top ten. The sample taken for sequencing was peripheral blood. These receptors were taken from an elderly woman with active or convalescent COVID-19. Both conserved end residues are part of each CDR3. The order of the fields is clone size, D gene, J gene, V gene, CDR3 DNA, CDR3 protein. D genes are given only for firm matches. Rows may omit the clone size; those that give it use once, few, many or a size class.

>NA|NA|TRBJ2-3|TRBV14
TGTGCCAGCAGCCAAGTCATGGCTAGCACAGATACGCAGTATTTT
CASSQVMASTDTQYF
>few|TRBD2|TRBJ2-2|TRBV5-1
TGCGCCAGCAGCTCTACCTCCGGGACTAGCTTGAACACCGGGGAGCTGTTTTTT
CASSSTSGTSLNTGELFF
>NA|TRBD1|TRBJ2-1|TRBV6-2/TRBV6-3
TGTGCCAGCAGCTCCTCCCCGACAGGGGGAGGGTTCTTC
CASSSSPTGGGFF
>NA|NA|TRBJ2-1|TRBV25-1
TGTGCCAGCAGTGAATGGGGCACCCACAATGAGCAGTTCTTC
CASSEWGTHNEQFF
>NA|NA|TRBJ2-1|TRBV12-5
TGTGCTAGTGGTTTGGGCTTAACGGGCGGGGTCGATGAGCAGTTCTTC
CASGLGLTGGVDEQFF
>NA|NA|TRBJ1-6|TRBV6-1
TGTGCCAGCAGACAGACAGCTTATAATTCACCCCTCCACTTT
CASRQTAYNSPLHF
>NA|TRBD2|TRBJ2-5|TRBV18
TGTGCCAGCTCCCGGACTAGCACGGGGTCAGAAGAGACCCAGTACTTC
CASSRTSTGSEETQYF
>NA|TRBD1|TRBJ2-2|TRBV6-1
TGTGCCAGCAGTGAATGGGGCAGGGGGCGATCCGGGGAGCTGTTTTTT
CASSEWGRGRSGELFF
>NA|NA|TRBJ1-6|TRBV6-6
TGTGCCAGCAGTTACTCCCTAGGCCCCGATTCACCCCTCCACTTT
CASSYSLGPDSPLHF
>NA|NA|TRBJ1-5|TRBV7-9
TGTGCCAGCAGCTTAAACGAGGGCGCGGGTCAGCCCCAGCATTTT
CASSLNEGAGQPQHF
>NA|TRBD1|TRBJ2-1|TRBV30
TGTGCCTGGAGTGTGGGGCAGGGGGACAATGAGCAGTTCTTC
CAWSVGQGDNEQFF
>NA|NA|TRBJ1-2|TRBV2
TGTGCCAGCCGTCTAGTCCCCACAGGGCACTACACCTTC
CASRLVPTGHYTF
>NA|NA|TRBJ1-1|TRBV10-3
TGTGCCATCAGTCAGGGCGGGAACACTGAAGCTTTCTTT
CAISQGGNTEAFF
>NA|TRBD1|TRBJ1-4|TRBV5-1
TGCGCCAGCAGCTTGAGTAGAGCGACAGGGGCAACTAATGAAAAACTGTTTTTT
CASSLSRATGATNEKLFF
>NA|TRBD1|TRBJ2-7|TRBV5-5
TGTGCCAGCAGCGTAGACAGGGGTTTATTCTACGAGCAGTACTTC
CASSVDRGLFYEQYF
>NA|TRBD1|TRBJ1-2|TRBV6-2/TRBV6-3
TGTGCCAGCAGTTCTCCGGGACAGGGGGAGCCACGCTACACCTTC
CASSSPGQGEPRYTF
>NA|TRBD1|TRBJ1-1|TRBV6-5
TGTGCCAGCAGTTCCGGGACAGGTCCGACGGAAGCTTTCTTT
CASSSGTGPTEAFF
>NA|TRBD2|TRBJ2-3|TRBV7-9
TGTGCCAGCAGCTTAGCGACTAGCGGGGTGACTAGCACAGATACGCAGTATTTT
CASSLATSGVTSTDTQYF
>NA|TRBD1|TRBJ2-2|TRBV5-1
TGCGCCAGCAGCTCCCGGGACAGGGGGTTTACCGGGGAGCTGTTTTTT
CASSSRDRGFTGELFF
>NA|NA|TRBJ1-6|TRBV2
TGTGCCAGCAGTCACCCGACAGGTGATCTCAATTCACCCCTCCACTTT
CASSHPTGDLNSPLHF
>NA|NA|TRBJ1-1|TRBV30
TGTGCCTGGAGGGCGGGAAACACTGAAGCTTTCTTT
CAWRAGNTEAFF
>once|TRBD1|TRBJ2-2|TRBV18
TGTGCCAGCTCACCACCTCCGGACAGGGGGTACGGTGGCGGGGAGCTGTTTTTT
CASSPPPDRGYGGGELFF
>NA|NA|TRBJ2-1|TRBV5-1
TGCGCCAGCAGCTTGGGGGACACACTAAACAATGAGCAGTTCTTC
CASSLGDTLNNEQFF
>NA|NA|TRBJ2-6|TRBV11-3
TGTGCCAGCAGCCCCCAGCGACTGCGCTCTGGGGCCAACGTCCTGACTTTC
CASSPQRLRSGANVLTF
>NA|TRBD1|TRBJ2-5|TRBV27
TGTGCCAGCAGCACCGGGACAGGTCCGATTGGGAGCCAGTACTTC
CASSTGTGPIGSQYF
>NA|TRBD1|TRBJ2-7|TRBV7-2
TGTGCCAGCAGCTTAGGGGGACAGGGCCACTACGAGCAGTACTTC
CASSLGGQGHYEQYF
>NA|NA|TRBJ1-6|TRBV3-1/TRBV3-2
TGTGCCAGCGGGGGCCTTAATTCACCCCTCCACTTT
CASGGLNSPLHF
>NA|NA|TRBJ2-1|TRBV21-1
TGTGCCAGCAGCAAGAGGACAGGGGCTAACAATGAGCAGTTCTTC
CASSKRTGANNEQFF
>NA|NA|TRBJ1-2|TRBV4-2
TGTGCCAGCAGCCAAGATCGGAGGACAGACTATGGCTACACCTTC
CASSQDRRTDYGYTF
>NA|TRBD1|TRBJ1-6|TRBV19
TGTGCCAGTAGACCGGACAGGTCTAATTCACCCCTCCACTTT
CASRPDRSNSPLHF
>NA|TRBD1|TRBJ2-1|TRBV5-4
TGTGCCAGCAGCTTTCAGGGACAGAAATACAATGAGCAGTTCTTC
CASSFQGQKYNEQFF
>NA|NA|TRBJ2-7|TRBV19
TGTGCCAGTAGTACCACCCTGGGCCGCAACGAGCAGTACTTC
CASSTTLGRNEQYF
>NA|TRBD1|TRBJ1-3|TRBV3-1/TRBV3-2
TGTGCCAGCAGCCAAGGACCACAGGGGGGAAACACCATATATTTT
CASSQGPQGGNTIYF
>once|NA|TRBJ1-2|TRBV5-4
TGTGCCAGCAGCCGAAACACTAACTATGGCTACACCTTC
CASSRNTNYGYTF
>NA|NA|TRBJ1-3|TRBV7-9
TGTGCCAGCAGCTTAACAGGACCCAGGGGAAACACCATATATTTT
CASSLTGPRGNTIYF
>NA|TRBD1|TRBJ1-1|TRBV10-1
TGCGCCAGCAGTGGGGACAGGGAACGGGACACTGAAGCTTTCTTT
CASSGDRERDTEAFF
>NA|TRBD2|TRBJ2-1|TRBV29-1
TGCAGCGTTGGAGTAGGCGGGGGGGGCTACAATGAGCAGTTCTTC
CSVGVGGGGYNEQFF
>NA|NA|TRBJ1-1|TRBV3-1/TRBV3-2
TGTGCCAGCAGCCAAGGGACAAATATGAACACTGAAGCTTTCTTT
CASSQGTNMNTEAFF
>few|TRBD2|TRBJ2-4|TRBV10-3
TGTGCCATCAGTGAGTCGAGAGCGGGAAAAAACATTCAGTACTTC
CAISESRAGKNIQYF
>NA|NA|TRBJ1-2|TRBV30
TGTGCCTGGAGTGTATCAGGCTATGGCTACACCTTC
CAWSVSGYGYTF
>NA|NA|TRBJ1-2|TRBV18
TGTGCCAGCTCACCAGCGTCGGCAGGAGGTGGCTACACCTTC
CASSPASAGGGYTF
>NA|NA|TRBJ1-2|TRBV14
TGTGCCAGCAGCCAACATACAGGGCGGGATGGCTACACCTTC
CASSQHTGRDGYTF
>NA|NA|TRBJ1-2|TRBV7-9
TGTGCCAGCAGCTTAGGGTTGGACAAGGGCTATGGCTACACCTTC
CASSLGLDKGYGYTF
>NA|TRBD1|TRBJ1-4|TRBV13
TGTGCCAGCAGCGCCCGGGACAGTGCTAATGAAAAACTGTTTTTT
CASSARDSANEKLFF
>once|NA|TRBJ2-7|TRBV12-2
TGTGCAAGTCGCCCCTCCACAGGGGATGACGAGCAGTACTTC
CASRPSTGDDEQYF
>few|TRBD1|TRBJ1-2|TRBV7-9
TGTGCCAGCAGTCACGAACCGGGACAGCTTGGCTACACCTTC
CASSHEPGQLGYTF
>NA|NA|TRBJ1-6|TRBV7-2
TGTGCCAGCAGCTTAGGGCTGAAGTCACCCCTCCACTTT
CASSLGLKSPLHF
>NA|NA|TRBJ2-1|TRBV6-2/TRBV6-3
TGTGCCAGCAGTGTCTCCCCTCAGGGGTATGAGCAGTTCTTC
CASSVSPQGYEQFF
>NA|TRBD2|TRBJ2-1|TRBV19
TGTGCCAGTAGTATACCGGCCCCTAGCGGGGGGAATGAGCAGTTCTTC
CASSIPAPSGGNEQFF
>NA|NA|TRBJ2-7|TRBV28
TGTGCCAGCAGTCCCCTTCTGGGCCTCACCTACGAGCAGTACTTC
CASSPLLGLTYEQYF
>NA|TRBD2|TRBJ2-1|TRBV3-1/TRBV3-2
TGTGCCAGCAGCCCTTTGGCGGGGGGGCGTTACAATGAGCAGTTCTTC
CASSPLAGGRYNEQFF
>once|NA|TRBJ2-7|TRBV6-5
TGTGCCAGCAAGTCCAGTGGCTACGAGCAGTACTTC
CASKSSGYEQYF
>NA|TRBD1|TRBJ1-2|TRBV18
TGTGCCAGCTCACCTACTACAGGGGTCAATGGCTACACCTTC
CASSPTTGVNGYTF
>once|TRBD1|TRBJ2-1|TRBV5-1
TGCGCCAGCAGCTTGTTTCCCCCGGGACAGGCAGACAATGAGCAGTTCTTC
CASSLFPPGQADNEQFF
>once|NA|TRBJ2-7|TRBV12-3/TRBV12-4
TGTGCCAGCAGTTTAAGGGAGATTCACGAGCAGTACTTC
CASSLREIHEQYF